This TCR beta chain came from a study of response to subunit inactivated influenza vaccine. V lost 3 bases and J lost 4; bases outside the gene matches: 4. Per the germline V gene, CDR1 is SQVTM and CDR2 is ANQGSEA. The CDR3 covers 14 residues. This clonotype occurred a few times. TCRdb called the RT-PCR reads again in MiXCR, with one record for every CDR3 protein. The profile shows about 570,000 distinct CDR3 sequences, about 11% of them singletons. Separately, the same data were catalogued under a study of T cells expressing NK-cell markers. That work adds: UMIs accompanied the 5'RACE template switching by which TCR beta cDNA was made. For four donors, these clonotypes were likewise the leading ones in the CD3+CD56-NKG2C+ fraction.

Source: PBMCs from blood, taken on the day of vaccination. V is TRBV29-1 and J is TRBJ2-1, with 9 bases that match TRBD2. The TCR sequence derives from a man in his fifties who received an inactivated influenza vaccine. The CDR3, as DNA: TGCAGCGTTGAGACGGGACTAGCTTACAATGAGCAGTTCTTC. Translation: CSVETGLAYNEQFF.